This T cell receptor beta chain was recorded in a study of Ad26.COV2.S vaccination and SARS-CoV-2 variants. The repertoire was sequenced with immunoSEQ multiplex PCR; TCRdb's copy has only in-frame clones and lacks some. The sample has a few hundred thousand clones, about 80% seen once. The ends lost 6 bases at V and 6 bases at J; junction bases unmatched: 6. Germline V gene lookup returns CDR1 MNHEY and CDR2 SVGAGI. The CDR3 runs to 15 residues. Treatment described: some 19 received Ad26.COV2.S at low or high dose, single or two shots; about 5 received placebo; per-sample allocation not given. It was on day 63 after the first vaccine or placebo injection that samples were taken.

This receptor was taken from a person aged 18-60 years who received the Ad26.COV2.S COVID-19 vaccine or a placebo. The rearrangement uses TRBV6-5 and TRBJ2-7, with 15 bases aligning to TRBD2. Here the sequenced sample was peripheral blood, taken in a trial of Ad26.COV2.S vaccine versus placebo. The CDR3 bases are TGTGCCAGCAGATACGAGGGACTAGCGGGGGGCGAGCAGTACTTC. It translates to CASRYEGLAGGEQYF.